This T cell receptor beta chain was identified during a study of post-analysis software for immune sequencing data. Study details: Relapsing-remitting, secondary progressive and progressive-relapsing multiple sclerosis courses were included.

Study findings and constraints: Patients used about 5 TRBV segments, including TRBV5-6, TRBV5-1 and TRBV20-1, more often than controls. Comparison with controls showed significantly lower normalized Chao1 diversity in multiple sclerosis patients. By F measure, samples from a shared preparation batch strongly co-clustered.

The ends were cut back, 5 bases at V and 3 bases at J, with 8 bases in the middle. Per germline, CDR1 MDHEN and CDR2 SYDVKM. This CDR3 contains 12 residues. About this clonotype itself: Its specificity is not known.

Each TCR beta cDNA library carried unique molecular identifiers. T cells numbering about 0.85 to 10 million yielded roughly 0.5 million cDNA molecules. MiXCR was run by TCRdb on the PCR reads, yielding one entry per CDR3 protein. This sample has about 820,000 distinct CDR3 sequences, with under 70% found just once. This TCR was recovered from a girl between 5 and 17 years old with multiple sclerosis. The material sequenced was blood. V usage is TRBV28 and J usage is TRBJ2-7, with no clear D. The CDR3 sequence: CASSRVVYEQYF. The CDR3 nucleotides are TGTGCCAGCAGTCGGGTGGTCTACGAGCAGTACTTC.